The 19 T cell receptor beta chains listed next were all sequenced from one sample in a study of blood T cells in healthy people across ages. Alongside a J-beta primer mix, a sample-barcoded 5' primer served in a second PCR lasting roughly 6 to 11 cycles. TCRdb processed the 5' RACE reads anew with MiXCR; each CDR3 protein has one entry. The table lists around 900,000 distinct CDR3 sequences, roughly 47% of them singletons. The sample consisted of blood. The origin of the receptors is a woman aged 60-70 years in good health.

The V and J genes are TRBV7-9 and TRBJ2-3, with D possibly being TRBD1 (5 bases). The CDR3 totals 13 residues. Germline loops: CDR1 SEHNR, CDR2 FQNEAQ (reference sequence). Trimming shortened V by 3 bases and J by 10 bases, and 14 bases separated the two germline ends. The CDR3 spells CASSFLDQGPQYF. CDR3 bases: TGTGCCAGCAGCTTTCTCGACCAGGGCCCGCAGTATTTT.

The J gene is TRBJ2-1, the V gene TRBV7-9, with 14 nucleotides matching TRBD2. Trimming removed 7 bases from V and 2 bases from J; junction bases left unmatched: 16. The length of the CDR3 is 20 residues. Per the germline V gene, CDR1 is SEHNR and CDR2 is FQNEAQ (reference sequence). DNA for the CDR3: TGTGCCAGCACCTTTACCCGACCGGGACTAGCGGGAGTGGCCTACAATGAGCAGTTCTTC. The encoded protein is CASTFTRPGLAGVAYNEQFF.

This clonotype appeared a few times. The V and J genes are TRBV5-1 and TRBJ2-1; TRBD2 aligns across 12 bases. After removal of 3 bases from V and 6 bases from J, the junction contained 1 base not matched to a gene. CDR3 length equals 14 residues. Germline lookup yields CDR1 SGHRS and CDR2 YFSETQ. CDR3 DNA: TGCGCCAGCAGCTCGACTAGCGGGAGCAATGAGCAGTTCTTC. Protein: CASSSTSGSNEQFF.

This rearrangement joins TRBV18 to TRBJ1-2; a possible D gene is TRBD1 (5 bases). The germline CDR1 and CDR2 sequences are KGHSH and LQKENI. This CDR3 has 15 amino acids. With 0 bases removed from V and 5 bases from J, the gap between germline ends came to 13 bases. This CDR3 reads CASSPPEVGPYGYTF. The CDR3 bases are TGTGCCAGCTCACCACCGGAAGTGGGGCCTTATGGCTACACCTTC. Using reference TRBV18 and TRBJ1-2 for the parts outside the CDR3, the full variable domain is NAGVMQNPRHLVRRRGQEARLRCSPMKGHSHVYWYRQLPEEGLKFMVYLQKENIIDESGMPKERFSAEFPKEGPSILRIQQVVRGDSAAYFCASSPPEVGPYGYTFGSGTRLTVV.

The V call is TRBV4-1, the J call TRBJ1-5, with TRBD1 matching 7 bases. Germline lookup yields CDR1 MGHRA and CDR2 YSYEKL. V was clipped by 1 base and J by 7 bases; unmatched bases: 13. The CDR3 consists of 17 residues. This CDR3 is CASSQAGTGTVGQPQHF. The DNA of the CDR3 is TGCGCCAGCAGCCAAGCAGGTACCGGGACAGTTGGACAGCCCCAGCATTTT.

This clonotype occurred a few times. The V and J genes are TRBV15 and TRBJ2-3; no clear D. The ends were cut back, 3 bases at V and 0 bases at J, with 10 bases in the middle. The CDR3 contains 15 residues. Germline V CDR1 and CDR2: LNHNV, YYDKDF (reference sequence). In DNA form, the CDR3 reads TGTGCCACCAGCAGCCATAAGACTAGCACAGATACGCAGTATTTT. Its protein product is CATSSHKTSTDTQYF.

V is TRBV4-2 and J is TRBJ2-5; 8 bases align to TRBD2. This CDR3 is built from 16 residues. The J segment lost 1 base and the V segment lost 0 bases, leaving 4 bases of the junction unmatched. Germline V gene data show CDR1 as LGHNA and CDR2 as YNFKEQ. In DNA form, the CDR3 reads TGTGCCAGCAGCCAAGAGGGGAGCGGGAGCCAAGAGACCCAGTACTTC. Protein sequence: CASSQEGSGSQETQYF.

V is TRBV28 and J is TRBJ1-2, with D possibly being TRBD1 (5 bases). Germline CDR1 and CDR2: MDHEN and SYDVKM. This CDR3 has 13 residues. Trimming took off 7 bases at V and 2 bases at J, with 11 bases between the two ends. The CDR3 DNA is TGTGCCAGCATCAAACAGGAAAACTATGGCTACACCTTC. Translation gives CASIKQENYGYTF.

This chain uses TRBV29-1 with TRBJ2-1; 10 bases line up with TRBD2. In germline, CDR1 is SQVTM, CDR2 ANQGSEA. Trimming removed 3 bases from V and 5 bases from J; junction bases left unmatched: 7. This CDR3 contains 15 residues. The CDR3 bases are TGCAGCGTTGACGAACTAGCGGGAATGGACAATGAGCAGTTCTTC. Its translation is CSVDELAGMDNEQFF.

The CDR3 DNA sequence: TGTGCCAGCAGCCAAGTTGCGACAGAAGCTTTCTTT. Residues: CASSQVATEAFF. The chain links TRBV3-1 to TRBJ1-1; unclear D gene. The CDR3 runs 12 residues. Looked up from germline, CDR1 is LGHDT and CDR2 is YNNKEL (reference sequence). The V and J ends lost 1 base and 8 bases respectively, with 8 bases between them. The full variable domain, in which reference TRBV3-1 and TRBJ1-1 provide the parts outside the CDR3, is DTAVSQTPKYLVTQMGNDKSIKCEQNLGHDTMYWYKQDSKKFLKIMFSYNNKELIINETVPNRFSPKSPDKAHLNLHINSLELGDSAVYFCASSQVATEAFFGQGTRLTVV.

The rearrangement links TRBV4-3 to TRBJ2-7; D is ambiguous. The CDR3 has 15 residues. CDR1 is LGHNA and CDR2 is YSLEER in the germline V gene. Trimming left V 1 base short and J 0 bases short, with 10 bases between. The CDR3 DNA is TGCGCCAGCAGCCAAGTTTTAGACACCTCCTACGAGCAGTACTTC. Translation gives CASSQVLDTSYEQYF.

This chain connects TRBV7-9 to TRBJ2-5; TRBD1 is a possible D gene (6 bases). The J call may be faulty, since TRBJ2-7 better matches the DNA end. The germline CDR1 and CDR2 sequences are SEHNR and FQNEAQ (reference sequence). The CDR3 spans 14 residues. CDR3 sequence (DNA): TGTGCCAGCAGCAACGGACAGAATTACTACGAGCAGTACTTC. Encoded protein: CASSNGQNYYEQYF.

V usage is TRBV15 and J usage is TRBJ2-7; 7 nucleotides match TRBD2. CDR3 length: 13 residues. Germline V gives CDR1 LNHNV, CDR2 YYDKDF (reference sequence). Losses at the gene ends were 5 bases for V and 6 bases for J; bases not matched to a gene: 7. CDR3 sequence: CATSGGGTCEQYF. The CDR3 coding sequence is TGTGCCACCAGCGGGGGGGGGACCTGCGAGCAGTACTTC.

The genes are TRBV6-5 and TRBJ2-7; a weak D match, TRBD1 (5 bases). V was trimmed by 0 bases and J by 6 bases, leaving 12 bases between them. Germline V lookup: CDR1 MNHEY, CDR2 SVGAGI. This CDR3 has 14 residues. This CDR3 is CASSYSEGAREQYF. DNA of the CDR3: TGTGCCAGCAGTTACTCTGAAGGGGCACGCGAGCAGTACTTC.

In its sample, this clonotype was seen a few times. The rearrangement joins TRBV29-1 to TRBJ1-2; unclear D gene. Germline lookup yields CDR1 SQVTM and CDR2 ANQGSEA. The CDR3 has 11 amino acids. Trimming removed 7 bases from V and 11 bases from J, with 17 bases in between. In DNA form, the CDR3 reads TGCAGCGCCTGGGGTCAGTTTGGTTACACCTTC. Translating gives CSAWGQFGYTF.

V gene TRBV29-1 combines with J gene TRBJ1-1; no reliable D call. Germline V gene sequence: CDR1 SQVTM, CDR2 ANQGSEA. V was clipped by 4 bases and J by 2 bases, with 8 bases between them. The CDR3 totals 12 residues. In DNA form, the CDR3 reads TGCAGCGTTGGGAGGCCTAACACTGAAGCTTTCTTT. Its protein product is CSVGRPNTEAFF. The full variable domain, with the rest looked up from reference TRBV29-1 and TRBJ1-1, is SAVISQKPSRDICQRGTSLTIQCQVDSQVTMMFWYRQQPGQSLTLIATANQGSEATYESGFVIDKFPISRPNLTFSTLTVSNMSPEDSSIYLCSVGRPNTEAFFGQGTRLTVV.

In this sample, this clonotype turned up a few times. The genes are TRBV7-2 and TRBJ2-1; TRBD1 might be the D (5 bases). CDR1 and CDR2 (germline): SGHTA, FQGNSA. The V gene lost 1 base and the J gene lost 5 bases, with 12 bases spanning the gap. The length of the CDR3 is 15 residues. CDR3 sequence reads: CASSLEGRRDNEQFF. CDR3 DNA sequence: TGTGCCAGCAGCTTAGAGGGGCGAAGAGACAATGAGCAGTTCTTC.

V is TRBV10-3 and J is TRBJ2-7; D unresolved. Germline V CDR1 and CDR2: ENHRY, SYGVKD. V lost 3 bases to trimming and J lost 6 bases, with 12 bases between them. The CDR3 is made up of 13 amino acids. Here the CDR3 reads CAISDSPIREQYF. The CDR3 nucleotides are TGTGCCATCAGTGACAGCCCCATACGCGAGCAGTACTTC.

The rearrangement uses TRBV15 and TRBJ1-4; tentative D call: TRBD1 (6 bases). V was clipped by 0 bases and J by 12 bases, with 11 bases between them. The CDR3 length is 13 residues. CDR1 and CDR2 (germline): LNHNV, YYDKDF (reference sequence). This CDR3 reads CATSRDPGAELFF. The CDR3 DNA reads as TGTGCCACCAGCAGAGATCCGGGGGCAGAACTGTTTTTT.